This T cell receptor beta chain was observed in a study of T-cell reconstitution after alpha-beta-depleted transplantation in children. Whole-study results and caveats: Reported findings indicate that, about two months after transplant, alpha-beta T cells came from several hundred expanded clones, which were derived from non-depleted graft cells. Some patients' high day-60 TCRbeta diversity was attributed to recipient cells surviving conditioning. Once a year had passed after transplant, T-cell counts and diversity came mostly from newly produced T cells.

This clonotype was found a few times. Its target is not known. Unique molecular identifiers were built into the TCRbeta library. TCRdb itself ran the PCR reads through MiXCR, one entry per CDR3 protein. The data show approximately 800,000 distinct CDR3 sequences, about 15% seen once. Material: PBMCs, mostly from graft donor cells, obtained 360 days after TCRalphabeta/CD19-depleted stem cell transplant. The TCR comes from a male patient under 18 who had a stem cell transplant for acute lymphoblastic leukemia, so the T cells may come from the graft donor.

The CDR3 sequence is CASSQDVWRWMAYEQYF. DNA of the CDR3: TGCGCCAGCAGCCAAGACGTTTGGCGGTGGATGGCCTACGAGCAGTACTTC. J is TRBJ2-7 and V is TRBV4-1; D gene unclear. Germline V CDR1 and CDR2: MGHRA, YSYEKL. The V gene lost 0 bases and the J gene lost 2 bases, with 17 bases spanning the gap. CDR3 size: 17 residues.